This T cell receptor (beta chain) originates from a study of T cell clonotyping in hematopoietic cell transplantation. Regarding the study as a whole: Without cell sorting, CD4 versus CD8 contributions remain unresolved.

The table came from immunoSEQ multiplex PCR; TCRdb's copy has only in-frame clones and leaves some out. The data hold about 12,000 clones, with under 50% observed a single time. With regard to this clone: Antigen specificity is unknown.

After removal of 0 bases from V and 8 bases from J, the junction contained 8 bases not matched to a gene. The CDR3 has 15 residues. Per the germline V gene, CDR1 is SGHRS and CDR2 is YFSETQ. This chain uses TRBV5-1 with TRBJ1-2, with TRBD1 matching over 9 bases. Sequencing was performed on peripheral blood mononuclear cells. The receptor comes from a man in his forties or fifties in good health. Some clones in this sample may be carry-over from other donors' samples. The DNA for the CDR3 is TGCGCCAGCAGCTTGGAATCGGGACAGGGTGGCGGCTACACCTTC. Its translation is CASSLESGQGGGYTF.